The 2 T cell receptor beta chains below come from one sample, sequenced in a study of blood T cells in healthy people across ages. Combining a sample-barcoded 5' primer with a J-beta primer mix, a second PCR ran for roughly 6 to 12 cycles. In TCRdb, the 5' RACE reads were re-called with MiXCR into one record per CDR3 protein. The repertoire holds hundreds of thousands of distinct CDR3 sequences, with approximately 25% as singletons. Separately, the same data were catalogued under a study of T cells of mothers and their children.

The sample taken for sequencing was blood. These receptors all come from a boy aged 5 to 17 in good health.

This clonotype has more than one count but fewer than ten. The rearrangement links TRBV12-5 to TRBJ2-4; D is perhaps TRBD1 (5 bases). The germline V gene has CDR1 LGHNT and CDR2 FRNRAP. V was trimmed by 6 bases and J by 9 bases, leaving 15 bases between them. This CDR3 has 13 amino acids. In DNA, the CDR3 is TGTGCTAGTGGCAGCCCTGGGGCCCCCATTCAGTACTTC. Translated, it gives CASGSPGAPIQYF.

The sample holds a few counts of this clonotype. V and J are TRBV7-9 and TRBJ1-1; D call uncertain. Germline loops: CDR1 SEHNR, CDR2 FQNEAQ (reference sequence). This CDR3 has 17 residues. V lost 5 bases and J lost 1, with 20 bases in between. The CDR3 loop reads CASSPTNLGLENTEAFF. The CDR3 DNA sequence: TGTGCCAGCAGCCCCACCAATCTTGGACTAGAGAACACTGAAGCTTTCTTT.